This record concerns one TCR beta chain sequence. What it binds is not known. This entry belongs to a study of monozygotic twins with cystic fibrosis. Study-wide points: In 13 of 16 pairs, V gene usage was closest to the co-twin's.

Germline values: CDR1 LGHNA, CDR2 YNFKEQ. Trimming left V 0 bases short and J 5 bases short, with 7 bases between. CDR3 length: 14 amino acids. Libraries were prepared by immunoSEQ multiplex PCR; TCRdb keeps only in-frame clonotypes and omits some of them. The sample includes roughly 25,000 clones, 96% seen only once; the top ten take approximately 3%. The receptor's source is a girl aged 2-10 years with cystic fibrosis. Material for sequencing was blood. This chain joins TRBV4-2 and TRBJ2-2; D tentatively fits TRBD1 or TRBD2 (6 bases each). The DNA for the CDR3 is TGTGCCAGCAGCCAAGAAGGGGGGACCGGGGAGCTGTTTTTT. Translation: CASSQEGGTGELFF.